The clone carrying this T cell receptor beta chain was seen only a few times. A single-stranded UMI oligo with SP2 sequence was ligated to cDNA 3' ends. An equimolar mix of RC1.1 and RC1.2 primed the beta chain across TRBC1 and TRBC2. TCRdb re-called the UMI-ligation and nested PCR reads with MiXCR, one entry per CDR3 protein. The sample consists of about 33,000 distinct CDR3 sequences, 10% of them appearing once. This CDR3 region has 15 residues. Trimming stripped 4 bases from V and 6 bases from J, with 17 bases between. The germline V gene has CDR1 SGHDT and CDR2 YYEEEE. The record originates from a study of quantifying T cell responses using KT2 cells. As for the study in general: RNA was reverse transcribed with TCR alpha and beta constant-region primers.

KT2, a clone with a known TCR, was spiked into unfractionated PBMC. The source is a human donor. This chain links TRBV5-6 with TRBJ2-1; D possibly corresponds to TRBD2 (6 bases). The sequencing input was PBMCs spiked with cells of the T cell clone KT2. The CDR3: CASSRGTGVSNEQFF. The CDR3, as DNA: TGTGCCAGCAGCCGAGGGACTGGCGTCAGCAATGAGCAGTTCTTC.